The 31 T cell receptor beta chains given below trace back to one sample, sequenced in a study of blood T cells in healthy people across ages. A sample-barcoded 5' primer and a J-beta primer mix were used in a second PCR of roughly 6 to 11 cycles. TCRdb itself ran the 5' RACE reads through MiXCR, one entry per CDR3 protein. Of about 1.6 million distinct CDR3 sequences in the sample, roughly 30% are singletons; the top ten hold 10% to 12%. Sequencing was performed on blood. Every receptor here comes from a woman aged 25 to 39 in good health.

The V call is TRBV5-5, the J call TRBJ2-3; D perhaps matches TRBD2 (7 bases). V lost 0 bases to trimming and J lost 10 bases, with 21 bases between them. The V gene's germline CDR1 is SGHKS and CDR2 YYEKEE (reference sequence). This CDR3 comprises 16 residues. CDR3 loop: CASSLVWSRGREAQYF. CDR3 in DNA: TGTGCCAGCAGCTTGGTATGGTCGCGGGGGCGGGAAGCGCAGTATTTT. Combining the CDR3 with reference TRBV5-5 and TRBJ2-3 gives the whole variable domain DAGVTQSPTHLIKTRGQQVTLRCSPISGHKSVSWYQQVLGQGPQFIFQYYEKEERGRGNFPDRFSARQFPNYSSELNVNALLLGDSALYLCASSLVWSRGREAQYFGPGTRLTVL.

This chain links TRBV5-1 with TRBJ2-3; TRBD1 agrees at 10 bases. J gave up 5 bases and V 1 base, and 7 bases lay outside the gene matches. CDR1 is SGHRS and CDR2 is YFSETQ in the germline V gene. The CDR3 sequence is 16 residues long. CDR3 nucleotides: TGCGCCAGCAGCTTGATTAGGGACAGGGGACAAGATACGCAGTATTTT. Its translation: CASSLIRDRGQDTQYF.

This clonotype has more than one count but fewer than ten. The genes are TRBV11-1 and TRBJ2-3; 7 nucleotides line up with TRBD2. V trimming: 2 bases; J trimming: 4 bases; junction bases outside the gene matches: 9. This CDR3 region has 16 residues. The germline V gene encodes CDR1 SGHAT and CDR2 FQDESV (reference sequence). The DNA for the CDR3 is TGTGCCAGCAGCTTAAGGCGGGAGAAGTTCGCAGATACGCAGTATTTT. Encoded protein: CASSLRREKFADTQYF.

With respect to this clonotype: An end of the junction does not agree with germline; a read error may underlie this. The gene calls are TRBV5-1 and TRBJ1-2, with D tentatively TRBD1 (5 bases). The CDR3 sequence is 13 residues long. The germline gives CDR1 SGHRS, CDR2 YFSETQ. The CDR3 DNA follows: TGCGCCAACAGCTTCGACAGTTATTATGGCTACACCTTC. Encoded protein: CANSFDSYYGYTF.

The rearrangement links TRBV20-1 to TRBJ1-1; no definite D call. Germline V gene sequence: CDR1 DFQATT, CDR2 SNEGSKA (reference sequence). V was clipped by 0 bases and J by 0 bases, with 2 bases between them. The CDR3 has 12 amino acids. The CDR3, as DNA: TGCAGTGCTAGAGACGTGAACACTGAAGCTTTCTTT. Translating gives CSARDVNTEAFF.

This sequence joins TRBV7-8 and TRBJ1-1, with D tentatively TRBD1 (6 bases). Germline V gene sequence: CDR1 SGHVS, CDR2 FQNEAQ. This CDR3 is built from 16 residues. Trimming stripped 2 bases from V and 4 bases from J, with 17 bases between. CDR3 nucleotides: TGTGCCAGCAGCTTATCGCCAGGGGAAGGTAGCACTGAAGCTTTCTTT. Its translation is CASSLSPGEGSTEAFF.

The CDR3 region has the DNA TGTGCCAGCAGCCAAGGTTTATCCTCTGGAAACACCATATATTTT. It is translated as CASSQGLSSGNTIYF. This chain joins TRBV4-2 and TRBJ1-3; D is uncertain. The CDR3 consists of 15 residues. Germline CDR1 is LGHNA and CDR2 is YNFKEQ. V lost 1 base and J lost 0, with 7 bases in between.

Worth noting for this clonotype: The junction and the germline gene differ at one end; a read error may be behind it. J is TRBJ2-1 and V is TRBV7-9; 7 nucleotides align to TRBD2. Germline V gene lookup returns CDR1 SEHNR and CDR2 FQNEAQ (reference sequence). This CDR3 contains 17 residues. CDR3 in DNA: TGTGCCAGCAGCAGCACCGGGACTACCAGCTCCCACAATGAGCAGTTCTTC. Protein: CASSSTGTTSSHNEQFF. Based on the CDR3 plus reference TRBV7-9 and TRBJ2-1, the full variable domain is DTGVSQNPRHKITKRGQNVTFRCDPISEHNRLYWYRQTLGQGPEFLTYFQNEAQLEKSRLLSDRFSAERPKGSFSTLEIQRTEQGDSAMYLCASSSTGTTSSHNEQFFGPGTRLTVL.

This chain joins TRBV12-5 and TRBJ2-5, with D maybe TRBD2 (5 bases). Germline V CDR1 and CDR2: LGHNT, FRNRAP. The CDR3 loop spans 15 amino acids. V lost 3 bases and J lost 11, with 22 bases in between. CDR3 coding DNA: TGTGCTAGTGGTTTAGGGATAGCGCCGGGCAATGAGCAGTACTTC. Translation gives CASGLGIAPGNEQYF.

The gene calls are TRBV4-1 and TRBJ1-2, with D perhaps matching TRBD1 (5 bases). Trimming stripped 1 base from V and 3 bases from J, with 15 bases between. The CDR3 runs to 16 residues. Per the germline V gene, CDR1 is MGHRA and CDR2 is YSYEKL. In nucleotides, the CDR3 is TGCGCCAGCAGCCAAGGACCGGGGCTAGCTGACTATGGCTACACCTTC. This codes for CASSQGPGLADYGYTF.

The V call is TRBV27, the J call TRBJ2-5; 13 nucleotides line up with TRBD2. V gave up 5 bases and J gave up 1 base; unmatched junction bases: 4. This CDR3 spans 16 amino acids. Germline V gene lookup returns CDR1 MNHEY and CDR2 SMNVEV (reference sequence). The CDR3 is CASSLTSGGAQETQYF. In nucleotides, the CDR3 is TGTGCCAGCAGTCTAACTAGCGGGGGGGCCCAAGAGACCCAGTACTTC.

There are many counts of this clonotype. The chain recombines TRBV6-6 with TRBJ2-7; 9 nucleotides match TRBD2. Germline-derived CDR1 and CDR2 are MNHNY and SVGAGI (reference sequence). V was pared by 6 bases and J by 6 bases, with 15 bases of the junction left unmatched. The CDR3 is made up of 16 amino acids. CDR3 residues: CASSPYGGGGAAEQYF. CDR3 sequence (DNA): TGTGCCAGCAGCCCATATGGGGGCGGGGGGGCCGCCGAGCAGTACTTC.

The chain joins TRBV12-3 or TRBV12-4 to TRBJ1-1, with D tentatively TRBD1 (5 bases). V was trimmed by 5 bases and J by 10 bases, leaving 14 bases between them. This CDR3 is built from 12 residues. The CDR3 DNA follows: TGTGCCAGCAGTCGTCAGGGAGCGCGAGCTTTCTTT. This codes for CASSRQGARAFF.

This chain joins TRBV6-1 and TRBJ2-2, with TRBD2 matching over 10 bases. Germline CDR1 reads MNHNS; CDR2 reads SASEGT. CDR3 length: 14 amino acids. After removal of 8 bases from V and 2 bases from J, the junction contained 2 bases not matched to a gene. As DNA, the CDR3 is TGTGCCAGCGGACTAGCGGAAAACACCGGGGAGCTGTTTTTT. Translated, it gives CASGLAENTGELFF.

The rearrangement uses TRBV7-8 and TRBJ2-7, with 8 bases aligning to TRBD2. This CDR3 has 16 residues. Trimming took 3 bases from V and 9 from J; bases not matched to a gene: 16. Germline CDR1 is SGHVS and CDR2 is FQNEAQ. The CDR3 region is CASSFPPGRAPPRQYF. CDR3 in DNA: TGTGCCAGCAGCTTCCCTCCCGGGAGGGCTCCCCCTCGGCAGTACTTC. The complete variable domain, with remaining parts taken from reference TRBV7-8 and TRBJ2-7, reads GAGVSQSPRYKVAKRGQDVALRCDPISGHVSLFWYQQALGQGPEFLTYFQNEAQLDKSGLPSDRFFAERPEGSVSTLKIQRTQQEDSAVYLCASSFPPGRAPPRQYFGPGTRLTVT.

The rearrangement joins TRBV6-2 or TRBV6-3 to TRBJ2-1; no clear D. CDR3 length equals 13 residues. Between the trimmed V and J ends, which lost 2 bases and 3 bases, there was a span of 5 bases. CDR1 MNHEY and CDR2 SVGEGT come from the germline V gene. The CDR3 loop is CASSYMGYNEQFF. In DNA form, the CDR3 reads TGTGCCAGCAGTTACATGGGCTACAATGAGCAGTTCTTC.

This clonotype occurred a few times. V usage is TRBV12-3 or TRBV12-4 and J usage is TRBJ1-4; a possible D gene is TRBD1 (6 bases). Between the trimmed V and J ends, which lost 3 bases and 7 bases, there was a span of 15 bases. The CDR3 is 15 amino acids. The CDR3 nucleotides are TGTGCCAGCAGTTTGGACAGCACTAGGGGTGAAAAACTGTTTTTT. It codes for CASSLDSTRGEKLFF.

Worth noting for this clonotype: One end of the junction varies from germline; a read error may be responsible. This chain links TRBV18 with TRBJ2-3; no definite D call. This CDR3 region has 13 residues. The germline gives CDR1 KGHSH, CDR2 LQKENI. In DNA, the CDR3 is TGTACCAGCTCACCAACGATCACAGATACGCAGTATTTT. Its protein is CTSSPTITDTQYF.

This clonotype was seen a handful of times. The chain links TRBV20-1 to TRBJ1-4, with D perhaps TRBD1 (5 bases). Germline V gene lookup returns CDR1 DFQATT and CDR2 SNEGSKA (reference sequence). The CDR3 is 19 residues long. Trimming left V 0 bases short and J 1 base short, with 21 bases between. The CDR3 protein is CSARDQGIYPWVTNEKLFF. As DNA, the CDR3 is TGCAGTGCTAGAGATCAGGGCATTTATCCCTGGGTAACTAATGAAAAACTGTTTTTT.

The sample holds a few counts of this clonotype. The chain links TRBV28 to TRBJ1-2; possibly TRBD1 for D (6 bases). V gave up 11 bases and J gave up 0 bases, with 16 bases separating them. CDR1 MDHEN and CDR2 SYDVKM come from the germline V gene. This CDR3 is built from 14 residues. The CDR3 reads CAGNPYRANYGYTF. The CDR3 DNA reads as TGTGCCGGTAATCCTTACAGGGCTAACTATGGCTACACCTTC.

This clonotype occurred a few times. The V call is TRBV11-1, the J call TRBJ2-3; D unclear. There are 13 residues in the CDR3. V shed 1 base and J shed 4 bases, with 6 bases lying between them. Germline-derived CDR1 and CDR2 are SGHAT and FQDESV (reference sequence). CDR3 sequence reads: CASSLDSSDTQYF. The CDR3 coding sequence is TGTGCCAGCAGCTTAGACTCCTCAGATACGCAGTATTTT. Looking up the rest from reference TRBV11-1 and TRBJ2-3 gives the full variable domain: EAEVAQSPRYKITEKSQAVAFWCDPISGHATLYWYRQILGQGPELLVQFQDESVVDDSQLPKDRFSAERLKGVDSTLKIQPAELGDSAMYLCASSLDSSDTQYFGPGTRLTVL.

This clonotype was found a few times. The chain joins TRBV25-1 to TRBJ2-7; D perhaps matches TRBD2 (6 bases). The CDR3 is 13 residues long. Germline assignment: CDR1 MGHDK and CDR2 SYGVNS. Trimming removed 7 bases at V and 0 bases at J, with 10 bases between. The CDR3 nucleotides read TGTGCCAGCACGGCCGGGAGCTCCTACGAGCAGTACTTC. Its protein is CASTAGSSYEQYF.

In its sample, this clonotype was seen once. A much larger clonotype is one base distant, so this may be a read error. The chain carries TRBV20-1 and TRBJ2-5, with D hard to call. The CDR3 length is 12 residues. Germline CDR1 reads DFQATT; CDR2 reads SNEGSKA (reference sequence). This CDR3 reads CSARKFLESQYF. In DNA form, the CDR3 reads TGCAGTGCGCGGAAGTTCTTAGAGTCCCAGTACTTC.

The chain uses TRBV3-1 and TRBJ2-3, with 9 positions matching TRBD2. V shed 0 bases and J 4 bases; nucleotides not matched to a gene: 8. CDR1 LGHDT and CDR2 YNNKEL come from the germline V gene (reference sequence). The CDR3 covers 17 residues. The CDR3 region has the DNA TGTGCCAGCAGCCAAGATTGGGTAGCGGGAGAATCAGATACGCAGTATTTT. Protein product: CASSQDWVAGESDTQYF.

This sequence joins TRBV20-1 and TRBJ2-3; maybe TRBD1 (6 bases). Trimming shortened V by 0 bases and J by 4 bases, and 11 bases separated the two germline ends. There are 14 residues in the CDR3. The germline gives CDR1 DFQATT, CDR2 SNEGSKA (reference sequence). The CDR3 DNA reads TGCAGTGCTAGAGATCGAGGGGGACCAGATACGCAGTATTTT. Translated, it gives CSARDRGGPDTQYF.

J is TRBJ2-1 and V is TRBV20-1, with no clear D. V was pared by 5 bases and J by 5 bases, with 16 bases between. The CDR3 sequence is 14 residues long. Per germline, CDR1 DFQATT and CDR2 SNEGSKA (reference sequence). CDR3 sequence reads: CSAAGNGLNNEQFF. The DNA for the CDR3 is TGCAGTGCTGCCGGTAATGGGTTGAACAATGAGCAGTTCTTC.

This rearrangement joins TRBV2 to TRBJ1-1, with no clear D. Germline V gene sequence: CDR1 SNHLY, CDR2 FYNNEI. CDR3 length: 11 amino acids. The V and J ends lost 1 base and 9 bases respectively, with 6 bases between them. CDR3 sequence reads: CASSEGLKAFF. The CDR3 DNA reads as TGTGCCAGCAGTGAAGGGTTGAAAGCTTTCTTT.

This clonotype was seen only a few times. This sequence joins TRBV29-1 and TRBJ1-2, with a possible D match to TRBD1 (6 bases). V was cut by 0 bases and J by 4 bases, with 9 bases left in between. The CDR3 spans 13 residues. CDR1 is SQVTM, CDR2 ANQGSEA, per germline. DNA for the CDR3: TGCAGCGTTGAAGAACAGGGAATCTATGGCTACACCTTC. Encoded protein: CSVEEQGIYGYTF.

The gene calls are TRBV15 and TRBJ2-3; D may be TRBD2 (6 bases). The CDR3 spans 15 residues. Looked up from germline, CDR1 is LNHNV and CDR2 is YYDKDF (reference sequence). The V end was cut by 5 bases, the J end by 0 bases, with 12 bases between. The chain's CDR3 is CATSRRLDSTDTQYF. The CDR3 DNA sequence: TGTGCCACCAGCCGAAGACTAGACAGCACAGATACGCAGTATTTT. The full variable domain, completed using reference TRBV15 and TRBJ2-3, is DAMVIQNPRYQVTQFGKPVTLSCSQTLNHNVMYWYQQKSSQAPKLLFHYYDKDFNNEADTPDNFQSRRPNTSFCFLDIRSPGLGDTAMYLCATSRRLDSTDTQYFGPGTRLTVL.

The DNA for the CDR3 is TGCGCCAGCAGCCACTTGAGGACAGGGGGGACGGATGGCTACACCTTC. This codes for CASSHLRTGGTDGYTF. The V and J genes are TRBV4-3 and TRBJ1-2, with 10 bases lining up with TRBD1. Germline-derived CDR1 and CDR2 are LGHNA and YSLEER. Trimming at V came to 3 bases and at J to 6 bases, leaving 10 bases not matched to a gene. The CDR3 extends over 16 amino acids.

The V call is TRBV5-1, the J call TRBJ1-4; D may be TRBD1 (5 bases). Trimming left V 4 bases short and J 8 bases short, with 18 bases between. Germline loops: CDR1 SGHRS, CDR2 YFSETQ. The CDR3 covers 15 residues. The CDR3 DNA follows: TGCGCCAGCAGCCCCGGGGGTGGGGCGAGAGAAAAACTGTTTTTT. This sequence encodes CASSPGGGAREKLFF.